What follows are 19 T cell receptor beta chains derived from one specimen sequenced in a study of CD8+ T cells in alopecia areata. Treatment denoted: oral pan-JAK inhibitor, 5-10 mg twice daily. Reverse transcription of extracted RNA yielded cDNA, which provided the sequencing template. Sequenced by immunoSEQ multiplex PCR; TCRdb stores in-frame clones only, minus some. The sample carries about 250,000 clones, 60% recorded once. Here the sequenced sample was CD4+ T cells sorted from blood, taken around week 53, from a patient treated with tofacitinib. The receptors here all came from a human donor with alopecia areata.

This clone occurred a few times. This CDR3 is CATSRDGAGGFYNEQFF. CDR3 bases: TGTGCCACCAGCAGAGACGGAGCGGGGGGGTTCTACAATGAGCAGTTCTTC. V usage is TRBV15 and J usage is TRBJ2-1, with 10 bases matching TRBD2. Germline lookup yields CDR1 LNHNV and CDR2 YYDKDF (reference sequence). V lost 0 bases and J lost 3; bases outside the gene matches: 5. This CDR3 spans 17 amino acids. The full variable domain, with the rest looked up from reference TRBV15 and TRBJ2-1, is DAMVIQNPRYQVTQFGKPVTLSCSQTLNHNVMYWYQQKSSQAPKLLFHYYDKDFNNEADTPDNFQSRRPNTSFCFLDIRSPGLGDTAMYLCATSRDGAGGFYNEQFFGPGTRLTVL.

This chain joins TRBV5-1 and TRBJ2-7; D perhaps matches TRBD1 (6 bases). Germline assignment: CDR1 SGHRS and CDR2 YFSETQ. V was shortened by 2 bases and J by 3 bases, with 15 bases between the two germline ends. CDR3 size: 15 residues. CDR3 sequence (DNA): TGCGCCAGCAGCTTCTCCTTACAGGGCAACTACGAGCAGTACTTC. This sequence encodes CASSFSLQGNYEQYF.

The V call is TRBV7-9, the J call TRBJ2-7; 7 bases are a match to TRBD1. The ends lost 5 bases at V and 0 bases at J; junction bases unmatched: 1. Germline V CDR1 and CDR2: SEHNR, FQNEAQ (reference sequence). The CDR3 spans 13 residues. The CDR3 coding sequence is TGTGCCAGCAGCCGGGACAGCTCCTACGAGCAGTACTTC. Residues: CASSRDSSYEQYF.

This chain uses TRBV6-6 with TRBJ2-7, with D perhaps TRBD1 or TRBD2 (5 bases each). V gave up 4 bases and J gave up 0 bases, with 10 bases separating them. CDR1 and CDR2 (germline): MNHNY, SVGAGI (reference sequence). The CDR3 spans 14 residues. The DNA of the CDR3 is TGTGCCAGCAGTTCCCCCGGGGCCTCCTACGAGCAGTACTTC. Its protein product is CASSSPGASYEQYF.

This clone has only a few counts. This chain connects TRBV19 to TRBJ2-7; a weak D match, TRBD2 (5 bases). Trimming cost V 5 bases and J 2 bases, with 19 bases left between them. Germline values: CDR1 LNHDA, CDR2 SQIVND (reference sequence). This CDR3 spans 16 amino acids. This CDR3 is CASSPDHPSSPYEQYF. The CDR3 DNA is TGTGCCAGTAGTCCCGACCATCCTAGCAGTCCCTACGAGCAGTACTTC. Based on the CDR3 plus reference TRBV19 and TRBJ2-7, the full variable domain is DGGITQSPKYLFRKEGQNVTLSCEQNLNHDAMYWYRQDPGQGLRLIYYSQIVNDFQKGDIAEGYSVSREKKESFPLTVTSAQKNPTAFYLCASSPDHPSSPYEQYFGPGTRLTVT.

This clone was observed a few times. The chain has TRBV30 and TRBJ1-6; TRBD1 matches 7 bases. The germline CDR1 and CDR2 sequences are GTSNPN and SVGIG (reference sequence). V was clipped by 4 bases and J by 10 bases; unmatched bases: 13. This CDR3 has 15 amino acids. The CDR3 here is CAWTSLDRARSPLHF. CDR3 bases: TGTGCCTGGACTAGCCTTGACAGGGCAAGATCACCCCTCCACTTT.

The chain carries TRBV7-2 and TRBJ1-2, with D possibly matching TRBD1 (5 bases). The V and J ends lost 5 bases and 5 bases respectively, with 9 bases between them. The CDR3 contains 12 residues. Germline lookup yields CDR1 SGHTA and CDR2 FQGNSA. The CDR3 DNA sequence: TGTGCCAGCAGCATACAGGAGTATGGCTACACCTTC. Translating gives CASSIQEYGYTF.

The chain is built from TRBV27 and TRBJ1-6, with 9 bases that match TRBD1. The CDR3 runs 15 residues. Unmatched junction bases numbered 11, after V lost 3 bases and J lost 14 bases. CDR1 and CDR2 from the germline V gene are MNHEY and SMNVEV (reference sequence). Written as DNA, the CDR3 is TGTGCCAGCAGTTTCTTGGGACAGGGCAGGTTCTCCCTCCACTTT. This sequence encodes CASSFLGQGRFSLHF.

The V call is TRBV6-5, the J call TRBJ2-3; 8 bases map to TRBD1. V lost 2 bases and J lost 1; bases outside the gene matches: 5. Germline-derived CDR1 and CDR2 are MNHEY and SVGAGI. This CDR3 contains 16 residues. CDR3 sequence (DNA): TGTGCCAGCAGTTACACCTCGACAGGGGGCACAGATACGCAGTATTTT. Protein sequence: CASSYTSTGGTDTQYF.

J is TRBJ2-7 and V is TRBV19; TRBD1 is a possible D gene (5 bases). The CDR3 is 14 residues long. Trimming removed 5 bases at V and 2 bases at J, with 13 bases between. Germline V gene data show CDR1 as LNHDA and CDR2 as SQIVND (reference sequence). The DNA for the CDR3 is TGTGCCAGTAGTCCCCGGACAAATCCCTACGAGCAGTACTTC. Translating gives CASSPRTNPYEQYF.

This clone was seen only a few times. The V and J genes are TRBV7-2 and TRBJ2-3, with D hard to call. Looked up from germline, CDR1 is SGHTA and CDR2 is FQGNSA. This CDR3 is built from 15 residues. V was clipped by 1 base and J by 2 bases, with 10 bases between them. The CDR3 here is CASSLVSAHTDTQYF. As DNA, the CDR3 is TGTGCCAGCAGCTTAGTGTCGGCTCACACAGATACGCAGTATTTT.

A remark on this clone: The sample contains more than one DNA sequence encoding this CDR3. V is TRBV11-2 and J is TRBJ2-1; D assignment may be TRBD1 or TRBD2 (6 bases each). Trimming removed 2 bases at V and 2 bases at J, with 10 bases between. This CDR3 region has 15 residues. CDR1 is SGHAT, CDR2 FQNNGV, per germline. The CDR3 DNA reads TGTGCCAGCAGCTTACGAGGGGGGACCTACAATGAGCAGTTCTTC. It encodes CASSLRGGTYNEQFF. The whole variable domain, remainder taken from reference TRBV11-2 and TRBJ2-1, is EAGVAQSPRYKIIEKRQSVAFWCNPISGHATLYWYQQILGQGPKLLIQFQNNGVVDDSQLPKDRFSAERLKGVDSTLKIQPAKLEDSAVYLCASSLRGGTYNEQFFGPGTRLTVL.

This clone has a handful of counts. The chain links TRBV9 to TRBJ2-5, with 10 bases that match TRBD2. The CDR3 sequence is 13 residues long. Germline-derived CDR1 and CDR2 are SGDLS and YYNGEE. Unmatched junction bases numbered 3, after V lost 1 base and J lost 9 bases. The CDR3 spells CASSVSGGASQYF. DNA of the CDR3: TGTGCCAGCAGCGTAAGCGGGGGGGCCTCCCAGTACTTC.

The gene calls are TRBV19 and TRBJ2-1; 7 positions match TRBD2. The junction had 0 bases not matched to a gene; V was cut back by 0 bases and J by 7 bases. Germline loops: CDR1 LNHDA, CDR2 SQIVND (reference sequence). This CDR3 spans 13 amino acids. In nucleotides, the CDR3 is TGTGCCAGTAGTATAGAGCGGGGGAATGAGCAGTTCTTC. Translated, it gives CASSIERGNEQFF.

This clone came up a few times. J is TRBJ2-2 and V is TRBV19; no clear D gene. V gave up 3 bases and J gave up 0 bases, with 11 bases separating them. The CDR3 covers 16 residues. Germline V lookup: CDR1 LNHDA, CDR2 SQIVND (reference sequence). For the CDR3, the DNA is TGTGCCAGTAGTATCCTCTCTACCCCGAACACCGGGGAGCTGTTTTTT. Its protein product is CASSILSTPNTGELFF.

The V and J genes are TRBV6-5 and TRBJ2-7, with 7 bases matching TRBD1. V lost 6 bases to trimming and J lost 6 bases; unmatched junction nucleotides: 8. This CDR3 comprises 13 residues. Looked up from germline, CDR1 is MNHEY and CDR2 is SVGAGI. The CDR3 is CASRLTGSSEQYF. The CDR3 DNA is TGTGCCAGCAGATTGACAGGGAGTAGCGAGCAGTACTTC.

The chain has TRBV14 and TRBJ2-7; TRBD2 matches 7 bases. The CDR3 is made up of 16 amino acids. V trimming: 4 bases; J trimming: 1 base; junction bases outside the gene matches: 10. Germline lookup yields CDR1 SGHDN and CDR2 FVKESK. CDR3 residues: CASSPGGGKTSYEQYF. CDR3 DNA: TGTGCCAGCAGCCCTGGGGGAGGGAAGACGTCCTACGAGCAGTACTTC.

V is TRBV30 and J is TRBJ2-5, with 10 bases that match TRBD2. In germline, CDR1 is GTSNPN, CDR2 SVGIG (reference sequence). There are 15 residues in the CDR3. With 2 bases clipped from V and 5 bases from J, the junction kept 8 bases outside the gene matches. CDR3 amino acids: CAWSSGGAVTETQYF. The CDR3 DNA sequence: TGTGCCTGGAGTAGCGGGGGGGCCGTGACGGAGACCCAGTACTTC.

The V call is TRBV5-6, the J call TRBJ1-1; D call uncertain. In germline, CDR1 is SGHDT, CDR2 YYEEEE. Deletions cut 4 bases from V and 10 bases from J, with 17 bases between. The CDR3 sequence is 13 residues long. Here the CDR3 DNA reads TGTGCCAGCAGCCTTCAGACTGCGGTCTCAGCTTTCTTT. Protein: CASSLQTAVSAFF.